This TCR beta chain was sequenced for a study of shared clonotypes between healthy human individuals (dated by TCRdb to about 2020). General notes on the study: A few men and two women, aged 18 to 49 years, made up the cohort. For each donor, CD4 naive and CD4 memory were each given three plates, CD8 naive was given two plates, and CD8 memory was given one plate. The study deeply sequenced blood TCR repertoires of 5 or 6 healthy adults to estimate repertoire size and the extent of clonotype sharing between individuals. Leukapheresis yielded between about 0.85 and 10 billion PBMCs per donor. To increase sequencing depth and limit assay-specific biases, TCR repertoire library preparation and sequencing were carried out by different laboratories using diverse techniques.

The paper as a whole reports these results and caveats: Higher generation probabilities were observed for clonotypes shared by all four sorted-subset donors than for non-shared clonotypes. Sampling was restricted to blood, and TCR repertoires in tissue are likely to differ from TCR repertoires in blood. When a few donors were compared, the shared fraction of clonotypes was roughly 4.8% for naive CD4, 3.5% for naive CD8, roughly 2.5% for memory CD4, and roughly 0.43% for memory CD8. Pairwise subsampling indicated that sequencing depth was expected to affect the degree of clonotype sharing among donors. Larger estimated clonotype richness was generally found for naive subsets than for memory subsets. The genetic and exposure-history diversity represented was limited by the small number of donors. Even with the large sequencing depth, rarefaction of the sorted-subset datasets indicated that sequencing was incomplete.

TCR CDR3 regions were amplified from genomic DNA by multiplex PCR using the deep immunoSEQ assay. Extracted genomic DNA from each cell subset was spread evenly across all wells of several immunoSEQ 96-well plates, with each plate serving as a replicate. Each replicate PCR for sorted subsets received approximately 220 ng genomic DNA, equal to 28,000 or so T cell genomes. Purified libraries were quantified with a Qubit 3.0 fluorometer, sized on a Bioanalyzer 2100, and re-quantified with the KAPA Library Quantification kit. Every immunoSEQ 96-well plate was sequenced on a dedicated single-read 150-cycle Illumina NextSeq 550 flow cell. The original pipeline was this. Because only junctional sequences without quality scores were contained in the immunoSEQ output, filtering matching that applied to full-length reads could not be performed. Sequences were annotated with PyIR, a Python wrapper for IgBLAST v1.9, using IMGT germline references to assign V/J genes and CDR3. Any read was removed if the V/J assignment was weak (E-value above 1e-6), the CDR3 was missing, or the read contained stop codons, out-of-frame junctions, or ambiguous translated residues. V3J clonotypes were defined as sequences sharing an identical inferred V gene, J gene, and CDR3 amino acid sequence. Percentage overlap between repertoires was computed as shared unique clonotypes divided by the size of the smaller repertoire. RTK rarefaction, the Chao1 estimator, and Recon v2.1 estimates of unobserved clonotypes were used to assess repertoire richness. For all TCRbeta clonotypes obtained by the gDNA method from several donors, generation probabilities were computed with OLGA. What TCRdb holds here is the immuneACCESS table cut down to in-frame rearrangements. Part of the clones is not present; checked against another copy, under half of the missing clones reflect an unresolved V gene, and the others are unexplained. V and J calls and clone size are as listed in that table; D and trimming were resolved from the DNA. This sample comprises 600,000 to 700,000 clones, around 78% of them detected only once. The top ten clones comprise around 2% of the sample.

The germline V gene specifies MGHDK as CDR1 and SYGVNS as CDR2. V is cut back by 3 bases and J by 4 bases, with 8 bases in the junction unmatched. The CDR3 starts with the cysteine, ends with the phenylalanine, and has 16 residues. CDR3 DNA is the only sequence kept; it has 48 bases, read in frame from the first base. In regard to this clone: Its antigen remains unidentified. Within one base of it there is no much larger clone, and no base qualities were kept.

Donors were healthy HIV-negative adults with no recently reported acute infections or vaccinations. Every donor was a Caucasian adult living in Nashville, Tennessee, USA. CD4+ T cells were enriched by magnetic negative selection, after which naive cells were positively selected on CD45RA and the negative fraction was taken as the memory subset. Blood was obtained by leukapheresis, after which PBMCs were separated by Ficoll-Histopaque density gradient centrifugation and cryopreserved in liquid nitrogen vapor phase. Analytical flow cytometry was used to check the purity and quantity of each magnetically sorted T cell population. Each sorted fraction had its genomic DNA isolated and then quantified by UV absorbance on a Nanodrop 2000c.

The sequenced sample consisted of memory CD4+ T cells sorted from blood. The sample's cell subset or site label, in plain terms: CD45RA-negative fraction. The clonotype originates from a woman in her twenties or thirties in good health. This sequence uses TRBV25-1 and TRBJ2-3, with 9 bases matching TRBD1. CDR3 protein: CASSDRGDRDSDTQYF. The nucleotide sequence is TGTGCCAGCAGTGATCGAGGGGACAGGGACTCAGATACGCAGTATTTT.